This T cell receptor (beta chain) was sequenced in a study of blood T cells in healthy people across ages. Using a J-beta primer mix together with a sample-barcoded 5' primer, a second PCR was run for roughly 6 to 12 cycles. Every sample produced at least 3 million CDR3-containing paired-end reads. TCRdb used MiXCR to reprocess the 5' RACE reads, holding one entry per CDR3 protein. Among 1.5 million to 2 million distinct CDR3 sequences, roughly 30% were seen once, and the ten largest hold about 8%. This CDR3 region has 15 residues. CDR1 and CDR2 (germline): LGHDT, YNNKEL (reference sequence). With 1 base removed from V and 0 bases from J, the gap between germline ends came to 10 bases. Note on this clonotype: The antigen is not known.

Study-level findings and limits: PBMCs that were unsorted prevented a conclusive naive versus antigen-experienced comparison.

Caucasian individuals from Russia who were healthy and aged 6 to 90 acted as donors. What was sequenced was blood. The V and J genes are TRBV3-1 and TRBJ2-7; no clear D gene. The sequence derives from a woman aged 30 to 39 in good health. CDR3 DNA sequence: TGTGCCAGCAGCCAAGTGGCATCGAGCTCCTACGAGCAGTACTTC. This translates into CASSQVASSSYEQYF.